The 8 T cell receptor beta chains below all came from one sample that was sequenced in a study of blood T cells in healthy people across ages. The authors ran a second PCR of roughly 6 to 12 cycles using a sample-barcoded 5' primer and a J-beta primer mix. TCRdb called the 5' RACE reads again in MiXCR, with one record for every CDR3 protein. In the table there are under 700,000 distinct CDR3 sequences, approximately 25% of which are singletons. These data also formed part of another study, on T cells of mothers and their children.

The sequenced material came from blood. Receptors originate from a boy aged 10-17 years in good health.

This clonotype appeared a few times. This chain joins TRBV6-5 and TRBJ2-5; D gene unclear. Trimming pared 2 bases from V and 4 bases from J, leaving 11 bases between. The germline CDR1 and CDR2 sequences are MNHEY and SVGAGI. The CDR3 is 14 residues long. The CDR3 region is CASSYVGRRETQYF. The CDR3, as DNA: TGTGCCAGCAGTTACGTCGGAAGGCGAGAGACCCAGTACTTC.

This sequence joins TRBV11-3 and TRBJ2-3, with 9 bases that match TRBD2. The CDR3 extends over 20 amino acids. Per the germline V gene, CDR1 is SGHNT and CDR2 is YENEEA. The V gene end was trimmed by 2 bases and the J gene end by 0 bases; junction bases not matched to a gene: 15. The CDR3 DNA reads as TGTGCCAGCAGCTTATCCCCTAGCGGGATCGAAATCCCAAGCACAGATACGCAGTATTTT. Translation: CASSLSPSGIEIPSTDTQYF.

In its sample, this clonotype was seen a few times. This chain connects TRBV7-3 to TRBJ2-5; 14 nucleotides agree with TRBD2. J was trimmed by 11 bases and V by 2 bases; bases with no gene match: 7. CDR1 and CDR2 (germline): SGHTA, FQGTGA. CDR3 length equals 15 residues. The CDR3: CASSLGGLAGEEQYF. CDR3 sequence (DNA): TGTGCCAGCAGCTTAGGGGGACTAGCGGGAGAAGAGCAGTACTTC.

This clonotype was picked up a small number of times. This chain links TRBV24-1 with TRBJ2-2; D uncertain. Germline CDR1 and CDR2: KGHDR and SFDVKD. Trimming shortened V by 4 bases and J by 1 base, and 12 bases separated the two germline ends. This CDR3 contains 16 residues. CDR3 sequence (DNA): TGTGCCACCAGTGACCGCCGGGTGATGAACACCGGGGAGCTGTTTTTT. This sequence encodes CATSDRRVMNTGELFF.

The chain joins TRBV7-8 to TRBJ2-1, with D possibly being TRBD2 (5 bases). V was pared by 9 bases and J by 5 bases, with 11 bases between. Per the germline V gene, CDR1 is SGHVS and CDR2 is FQNEAQ. This CDR3 contains 12 residues. The DNA of the CDR3 is TGTGCCAGTAGCGTCACAAACAATGAGCAGTTCTTC. Its translation: CASSVTNNEQFF.

The chain uses TRBV6-2 or TRBV6-3 and TRBJ1-1; D ambiguous. Trimming stripped 2 bases from V and 3 bases from J, with 4 bases between. The CDR3 contains 12 residues. Germline V CDR1 and CDR2: MNHEY, SVGEGT. DNA of the CDR3: TGTGCCAGCAGTTACAGGGACACTGAAGCTTTCTTT. Translation gives CASSYRDTEAFF.

This chain links TRBV20-1 with TRBJ1-1; D possibly corresponds to TRBD1 (6 bases). This CDR3 has 12 residues. With 8 bases removed from V and 3 bases from J, the gap between germline ends came to 13 bases. Looked up from germline, CDR1 is DFQATT and CDR2 is SNEGSKA (reference sequence). The CDR3 sequence: CSTLRGDTEAFF. The DNA of the CDR3 is TGCAGTACTCTCAGGGGCGACACTGAAGCTTTCTTT.

In this sample, this clonotype turned up a few times. The chain has TRBV5-6 and TRBJ2-5; no reliable D call. The DNA end is a closer match to TRBJ2-7, so the J assignment may be wrong. Germline values: CDR1 SGHDT, CDR2 YYEEEE. This CDR3 is built from 14 residues. The CDR3 nucleotides are TGTGCCAGCAGCTCCTGGACGGCCGCCTACGAGCAGTACTTC. Encoded protein: CASSSWTAAYEQYF.